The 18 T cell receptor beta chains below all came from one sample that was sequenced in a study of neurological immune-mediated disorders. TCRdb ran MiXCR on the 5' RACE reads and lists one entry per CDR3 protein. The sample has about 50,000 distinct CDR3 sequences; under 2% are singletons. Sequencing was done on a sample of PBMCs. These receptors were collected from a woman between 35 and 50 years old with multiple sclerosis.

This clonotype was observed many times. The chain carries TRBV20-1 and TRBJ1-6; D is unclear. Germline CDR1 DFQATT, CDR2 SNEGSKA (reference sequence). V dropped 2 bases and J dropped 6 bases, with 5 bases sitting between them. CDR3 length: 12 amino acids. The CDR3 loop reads CSARKGNSPLHF. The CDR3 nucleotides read TGCAGTGCTAGAAAGGGTAATTCACCCCTCCACTTT.

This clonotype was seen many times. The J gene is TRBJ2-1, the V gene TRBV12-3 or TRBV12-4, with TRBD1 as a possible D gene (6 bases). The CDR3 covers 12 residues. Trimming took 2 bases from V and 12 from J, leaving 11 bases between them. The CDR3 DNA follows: TGTGCCAGCAGTTTAACCCCCAGGGGGCAGTTCTTC. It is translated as CASSLTPRGQFF.

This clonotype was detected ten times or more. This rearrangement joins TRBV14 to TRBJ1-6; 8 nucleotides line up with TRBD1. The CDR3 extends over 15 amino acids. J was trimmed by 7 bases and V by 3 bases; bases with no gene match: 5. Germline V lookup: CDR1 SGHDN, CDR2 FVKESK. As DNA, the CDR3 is TGTGCCAGCAGCCAGCTCCAGGGGGCGAATTCACCCCTCCACTTT. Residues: CASSQLQGANSPLHF. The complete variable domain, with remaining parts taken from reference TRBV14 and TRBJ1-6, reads EAGVTQFPSHSVIEKGQTVTLRCDPISGHDNLYWYRRVMGKEIKFLLHFVKESKQDESGMPNNRFLAERTGGTYSTLKVQPAELEDSGVYFCASSQLQGANSPLHFGNGTRLTVT.

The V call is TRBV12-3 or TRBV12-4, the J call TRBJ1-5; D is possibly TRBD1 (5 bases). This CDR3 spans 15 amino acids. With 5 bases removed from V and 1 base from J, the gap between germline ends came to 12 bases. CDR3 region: CASSLQGGSNQPQHF. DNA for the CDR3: TGTGCCAGCAGTCTCCAGGGTGGAAGCAATCAGCCCCAGCATTTT.

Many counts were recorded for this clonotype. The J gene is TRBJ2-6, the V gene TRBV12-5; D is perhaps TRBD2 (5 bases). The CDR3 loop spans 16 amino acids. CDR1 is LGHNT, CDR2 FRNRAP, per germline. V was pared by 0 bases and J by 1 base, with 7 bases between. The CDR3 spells CASGLVPGSGANVLTF. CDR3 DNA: TGTGCTAGTGGTTTGGTTCCGGGGTCTGGGGCCAACGTCCTGACTTTC.

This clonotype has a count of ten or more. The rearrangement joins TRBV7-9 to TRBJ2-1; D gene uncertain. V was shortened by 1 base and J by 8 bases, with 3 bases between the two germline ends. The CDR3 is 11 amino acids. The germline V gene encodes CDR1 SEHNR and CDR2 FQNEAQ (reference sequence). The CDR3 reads CASSLVDEQFF. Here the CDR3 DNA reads TGTGCCAGCAGCTTAGTCGATGAGCAGTTCTTC.

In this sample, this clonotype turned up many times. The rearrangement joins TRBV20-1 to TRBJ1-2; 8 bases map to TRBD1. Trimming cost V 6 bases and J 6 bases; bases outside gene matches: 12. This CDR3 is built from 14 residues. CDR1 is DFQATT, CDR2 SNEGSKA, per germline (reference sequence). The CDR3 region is CSAQTDRERDGYTF. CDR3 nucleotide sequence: TGCAGTGCCCAAACGGACAGGGAACGGGATGGCTACACCTTC.

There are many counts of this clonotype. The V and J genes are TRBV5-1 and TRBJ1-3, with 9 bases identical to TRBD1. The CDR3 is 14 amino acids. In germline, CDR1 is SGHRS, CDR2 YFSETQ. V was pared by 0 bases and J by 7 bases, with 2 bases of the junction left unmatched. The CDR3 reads CASSLVGTGNTIYF. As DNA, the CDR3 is TGCGCCAGCAGCTTGGTCGGGACAGGGAACACCATATATTTT.

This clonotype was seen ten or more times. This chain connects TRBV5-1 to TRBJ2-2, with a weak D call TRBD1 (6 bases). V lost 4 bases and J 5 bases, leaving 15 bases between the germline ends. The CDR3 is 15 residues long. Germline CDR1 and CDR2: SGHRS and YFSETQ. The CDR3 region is CASSTNYRVTGELFF. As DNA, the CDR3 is TGCGCCAGCAGCACAAACTACAGGGTAACCGGGGAGCTGTTTTTT.

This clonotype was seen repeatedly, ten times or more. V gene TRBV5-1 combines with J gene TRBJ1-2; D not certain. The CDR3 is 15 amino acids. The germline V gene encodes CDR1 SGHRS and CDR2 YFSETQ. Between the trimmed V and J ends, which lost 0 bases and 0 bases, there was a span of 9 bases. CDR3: CASSLEPAANYGYTF. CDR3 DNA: TGCGCCAGCAGCTTGGAACCCGCAGCTAACTATGGCTACACCTTC. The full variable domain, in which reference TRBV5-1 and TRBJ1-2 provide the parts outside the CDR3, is KAGVTQTPRYLIKTRGQQVTLSCSPISGHRSVSWYQQTPGQGLQFLFEYFSETQRNKGNFPGRFSGRQFSNSRSEMNVSTLELGDSALYLCASSLEPAANYGYTFGSGTRLTVV.

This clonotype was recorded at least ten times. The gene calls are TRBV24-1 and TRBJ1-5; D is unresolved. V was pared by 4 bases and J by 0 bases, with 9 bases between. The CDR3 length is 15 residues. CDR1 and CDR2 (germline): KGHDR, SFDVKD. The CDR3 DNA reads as TGTGCCACCAGTGACCCCCGGGATAGCAATCAGCCCCAGCATTTT. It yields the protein CATSDPRDSNQPQHF.

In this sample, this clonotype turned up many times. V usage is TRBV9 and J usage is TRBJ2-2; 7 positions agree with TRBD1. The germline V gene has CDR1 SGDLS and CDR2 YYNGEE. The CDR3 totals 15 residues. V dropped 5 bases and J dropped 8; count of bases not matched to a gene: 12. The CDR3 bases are TGTGCCAGCAGGGCTACAGGGGCCCCCGAAGGGGAGCTGTTTTTT. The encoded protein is CASRATGAPEGELFF.

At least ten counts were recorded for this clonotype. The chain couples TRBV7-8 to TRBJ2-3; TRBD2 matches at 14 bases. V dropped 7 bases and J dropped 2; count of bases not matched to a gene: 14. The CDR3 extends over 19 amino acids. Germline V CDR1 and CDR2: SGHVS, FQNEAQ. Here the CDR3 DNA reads TGTGCCAGCACCAGAAGGAGACTAGCGGGGGGGCCGAACACAGATACGCAGTATTTT. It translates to CASTRRRLAGGPNTDTQYF.

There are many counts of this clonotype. The CDR3 sequence is CASSRDRTSYEQYF. CDR3 nucleotide sequence: TGTGCCAGCAGTAGGGACAGGACCTCCTACGAGCAGTACTTC. The chain couples TRBV6-5 to TRBJ2-7; TRBD1 matches 8 bases. The CDR3 contains 14 residues. The trim removed 5 bases at V and 0 bases at J, leaving 3 bases unmatched. Germline CDR1 MNHEY, CDR2 SVGAGI.

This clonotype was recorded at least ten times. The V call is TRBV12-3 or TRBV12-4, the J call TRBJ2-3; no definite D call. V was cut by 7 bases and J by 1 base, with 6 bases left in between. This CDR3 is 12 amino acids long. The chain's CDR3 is CASTIRTDTQYF. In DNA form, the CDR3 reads TGTGCCAGCACCATTCGCACAGATACGCAGTATTTT.

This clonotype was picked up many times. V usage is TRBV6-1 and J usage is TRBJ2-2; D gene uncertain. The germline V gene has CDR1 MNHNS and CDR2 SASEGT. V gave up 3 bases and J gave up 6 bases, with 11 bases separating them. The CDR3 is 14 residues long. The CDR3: CASSDDGSSGELFF. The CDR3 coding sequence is TGTGCCAGCAGTGATGACGGGTCCTCCGGGGAGCTGTTTTTT.

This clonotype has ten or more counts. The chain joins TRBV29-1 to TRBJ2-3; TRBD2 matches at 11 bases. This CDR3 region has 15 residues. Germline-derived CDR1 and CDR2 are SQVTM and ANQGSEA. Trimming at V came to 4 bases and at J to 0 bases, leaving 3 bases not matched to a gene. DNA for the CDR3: TGCAGCGTTGTCATAGCGGGGGGGAGCACAGATACGCAGTATTTT. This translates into CSVVIAGGSTDTQYF.

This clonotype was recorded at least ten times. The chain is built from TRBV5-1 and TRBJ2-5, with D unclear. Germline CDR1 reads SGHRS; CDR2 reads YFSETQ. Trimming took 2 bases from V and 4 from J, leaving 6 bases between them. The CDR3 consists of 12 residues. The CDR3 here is CASSFGPETQYF. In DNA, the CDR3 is TGCGCCAGCAGCTTCGGGCCAGAGACCCAGTACTTC.